These 9 T cell receptor beta chains came from one sample sequenced in a study of T cell changes during pregnancy in multiple sclerosis. Here immunoSEQ multiplex PCR was the method, and the copy in TCRdb shows in-frame clones only, minus some. In the table there are about 47,000 clones, roughly 90% of which are singletons. Source: peripheral blood, taken in the first trimester of pregnancy. These receptors were taken from a female donor with multiple sclerosis, enrolled in a pregnancy study.

V is TRBV5-1 and J is TRBJ1-2, with TRBD1 identical over 8 bases. Looked up from germline, CDR1 is SGHRS and CDR2 is YFSETQ. This CDR3 region has 14 residues. Trimming at V came to 4 bases and at J to 4 bases, leaving 6 bases not matched to a gene. The CDR3, as DNA: TGCGCCAGCAGCCTGACAGGGGCAGGCTATGGCTACACCTTC. Protein product: CASSLTGAGYGYTF. Complete variable domain (other parts from reference TRBV5-1 and TRBJ1-2): KAGVTQTPRYLIKTRGQQVTLSCSPISGHRSVSWYQQTPGQGLQFLFEYFSETQRNKGNFPGRFSGRQFSNSRSEMNVSTLELGDSALYLCASSLTGAGYGYTFGSGTRLTVV.

The chain carries TRBV7-6 and TRBJ2-2; 11 nucleotides align to TRBD2. The CDR3 sequence is 17 residues long. V lost 0 bases and J lost 3; bases outside the gene matches: 3. Germline CDR1 reads SGHVS; CDR2 reads FNYEAQ. CDR3 residues: CASSLAALAGDTGELFF. CDR3 bases: TGTGCCAGCAGCTTAGCGGCACTAGCGGGGGACACCGGGGAGCTGTTTTTT.

The chain carries TRBV6-6 and TRBJ2-5, with TRBD1 as a possible D gene (6 bases). The CDR3 covers 11 residues. Germline V gives CDR1 MNHNY, CDR2 SVGAGI (reference sequence). Trimming shortened V by 7 bases and J by 4 bases, and 7 bases separated the two germline ends. CDR3 in DNA: TGTGCCAGCAAAGGGGGAGAGACCCAGTACTTC. Its translation: CASKGGETQYF.

CDR3 DNA: TGTGCCAGCTCACCACGGGGGGGATCCAGCTATGGCTACACCTTC. Translated: CASSPRGGSSYGYTF. This chain links TRBV18 with TRBJ1-2; tentatively, D is TRBD1 (5 bases). Trimming shortened V by 1 base and J by 4 bases, and 13 bases separated the two germline ends. The CDR3 length is 15 residues. Germline CDR1 and CDR2: KGHSH and LQKENI.

The sample holds one count of this clone. V is TRBV4-1 and J is TRBJ2-1, with D possibly matching TRBD1 (5 bases). V was cut by 1 base and J by 3 bases, with 7 bases left in between. The germline gives CDR1 MGHRA, CDR2 YSYEKL. This CDR3 has 14 amino acids. The CDR3 bases are TGCGCCAGCAGCCAAGTTCAGGGCTACAATGAGCAGTTCTTC. Encoded protein: CASSQVQGYNEQFF.

Written as DNA, the CDR3 is TGCGCCAGCAGCTCGACCCGGGAAGCCGAGCAGTACTTC. Translated, it gives CASSSTREAEQYF. The J gene is TRBJ2-7, the V gene TRBV4-3, with D possibly being TRBD2 (5 bases). This CDR3 contains 13 residues. CDR1 is LGHNA and CDR2 is YSLEER in the germline V gene. V was trimmed by 5 bases and J by 6 bases, leaving 14 bases between them.

The chain couples TRBV5-4 to TRBJ1-2; D is uncertain. Between the trimmed V and J ends, which lost 4 bases and 10 bases, there was a span of 17 bases. The CDR3 length is 13 residues. CDR1 and CDR2 (germline): SGHNT, YYREEE (reference sequence). The CDR3 sequence is CASSPTSGEDYTF. CDR3 nucleotide sequence: TGTGCCAGCAGCCCGACCAGCGGGGAGGACTACACCTTC.

This rearrangement joins TRBV6-1 to TRBJ1-2; D is possibly TRBD1 (5 bases). The germline V gene encodes CDR1 MNHNS and CDR2 SASEGT. The CDR3 loop spans 14 amino acids. Deletions cut 0 bases from V and 5 bases from J, with 10 bases between. CDR3 in DNA: TGTGCCAGCAGTGAAGCTAGGGGCAGGTATGGCTACACCTTC. Protein: CASSEARGRYGYTF.

The chain links TRBV14 to TRBJ1-1; D unclear. The CDR3 has 16 amino acids. Trimming removed 0 bases from V and 5 bases from J, with 16 bases in between. CDR1 is SGHDN and CDR2 is FVKESK in the germline V gene. The CDR3 reads CASSQESREGRTEAFF. CDR3 nucleotide sequence: TGTGCCAGCAGCCAAGAGAGCCGAGAGGGTCGAACTGAAGCTTTCTTT. Full variable domain (missing parts from reference TRBV14 and TRBJ1-1): EAGVTQFPSHSVIEKGQTVTLRCDPISGHDNLYWYRRVMGKEIKFLLHFVKESKQDESGMPNNRFLAERTGGTYSTLKVQPAELEDSGVYFCASSQESREGRTEAFFGQGTRLTVV.